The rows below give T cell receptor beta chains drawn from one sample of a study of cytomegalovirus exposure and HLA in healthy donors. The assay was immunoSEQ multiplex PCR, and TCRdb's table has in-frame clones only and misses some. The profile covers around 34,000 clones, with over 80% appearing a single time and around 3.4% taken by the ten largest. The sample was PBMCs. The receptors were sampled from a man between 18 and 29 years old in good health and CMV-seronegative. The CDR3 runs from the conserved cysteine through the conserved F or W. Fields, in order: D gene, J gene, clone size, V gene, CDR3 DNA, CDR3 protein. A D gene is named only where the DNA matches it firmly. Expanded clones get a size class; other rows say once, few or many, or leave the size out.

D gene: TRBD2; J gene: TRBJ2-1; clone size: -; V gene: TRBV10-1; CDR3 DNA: TGCGCCAGCAGGGGACTAGGCAATGAGCAGTTCTTC; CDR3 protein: CASRGLGNEQFF
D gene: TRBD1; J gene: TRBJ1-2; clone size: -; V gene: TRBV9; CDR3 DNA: TGTGCCAGCAGCGTAGGAGGACAGGGGAGTCTCTATGGCTACACCTTC; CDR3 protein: CASSVGGQGSLYGYTF
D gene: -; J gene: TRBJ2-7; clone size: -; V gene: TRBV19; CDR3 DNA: TGTGCCAGTAGTTACAGGAGATCCTACGAGCAGTACTTC; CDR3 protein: CASSYRRSYEQYF
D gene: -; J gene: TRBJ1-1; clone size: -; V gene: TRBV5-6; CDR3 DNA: TGTGCCAGCAGCCTCGGGGCTGAAGCTTTCTTT; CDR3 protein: CASSLGAEAFF
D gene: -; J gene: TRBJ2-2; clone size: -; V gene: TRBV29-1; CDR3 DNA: TGCAGCGTTGAGCGGACAATACCCGGGGAGCTGTTTTTT; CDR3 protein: CSVERTIPGELFF
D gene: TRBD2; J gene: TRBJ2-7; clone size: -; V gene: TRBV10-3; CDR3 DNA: TGTGCCACGGATGCGGGGACTAGCTCCTACGAGCAGTACTTC; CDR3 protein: CATDAGTSSYEQYF
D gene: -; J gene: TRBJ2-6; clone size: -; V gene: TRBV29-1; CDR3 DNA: TGCAGCGTTGAAGATGGCGCGGCCTCTGGGGCCAACGTCCTGACTTTC; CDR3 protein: CSVEDGAASGANVLTF
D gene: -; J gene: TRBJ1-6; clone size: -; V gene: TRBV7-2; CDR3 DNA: TGTGCCAGCAGCTGGGGGGGTTTGAGTTCACCCCTCCACTTT; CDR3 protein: CASSWGGLSSPLHF
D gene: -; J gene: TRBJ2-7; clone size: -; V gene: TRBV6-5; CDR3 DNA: TGTGCCAGCAGTTACTCGAACGGCGGTCCCTACGAGCAGTACTTC; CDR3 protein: CASSYSNGGPYEQYF
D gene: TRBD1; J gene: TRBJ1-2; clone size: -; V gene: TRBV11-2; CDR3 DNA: TGTGCCAGCAGCTTGGGGGACAGGGGCAAAGCTAACTATGGCTACACCTTC; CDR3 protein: CASSLGDRGKANYGYTF
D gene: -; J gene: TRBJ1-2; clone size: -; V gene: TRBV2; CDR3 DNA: TGTGCCAGCAGTGAAGGGCTGTTCTATGGCTACACCTTC; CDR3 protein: CASSEGLFYGYTF
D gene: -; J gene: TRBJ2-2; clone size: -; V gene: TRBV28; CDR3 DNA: TGTGCCAGCAGCCGGGTGTCGGTCCTCTCCCTGGGCACCGGGGAGCTGTTTTTT; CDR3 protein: CASSRVSVLSLGTGELFF
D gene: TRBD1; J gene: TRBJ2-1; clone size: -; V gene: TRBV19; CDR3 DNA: TGTGCCAGTAGTGCCAGAAGGACAGGGGGCAATGAGCAGTTCTTC; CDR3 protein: CASSARRTGGNEQFF
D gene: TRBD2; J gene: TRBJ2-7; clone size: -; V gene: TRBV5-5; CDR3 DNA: TGTGCCAGCAGACCGGGACTAACCACCTACGAGCAGTACTTC; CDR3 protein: CASRPGLTTYEQYF
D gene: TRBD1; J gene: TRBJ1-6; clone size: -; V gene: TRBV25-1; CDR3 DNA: TGTGCCAGCAGTCGGGACAGCGGTAATTCACCCCTCCACTTT; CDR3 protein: CASSRDSGNSPLHF
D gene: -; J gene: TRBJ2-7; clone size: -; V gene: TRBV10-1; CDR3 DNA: TGCGCCAGCAGTGAATTGGGGGGACCGAGGTCGGGCGAGCAGTACTTC; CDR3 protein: CASSELGGPRSGEQYF
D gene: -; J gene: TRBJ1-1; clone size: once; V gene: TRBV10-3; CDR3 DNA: TGTGCCATCAGTGAACGGCAGGCGAACACTGAAGCTTTCTTT; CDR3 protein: CAISERQANTEAFF
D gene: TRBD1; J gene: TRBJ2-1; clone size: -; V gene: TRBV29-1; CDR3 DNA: TGCAGCGTTGTTGGACAGGGGGACAATGAGCAGTTCTTC; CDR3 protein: CSVVGQGDNEQFF
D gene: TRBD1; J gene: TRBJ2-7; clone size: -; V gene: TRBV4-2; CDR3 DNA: TGTGCCAGCAGCCAAGCGACAGGGTCCTACGAGCAGTACTTC; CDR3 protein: CASSQATGSYEQYF
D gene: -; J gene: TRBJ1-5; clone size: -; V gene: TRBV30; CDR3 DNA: TGTGCCTGGAGTGGCCACCTCGGTCAGCCCCAGCATTTT; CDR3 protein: CAWSGHLGQPQHF
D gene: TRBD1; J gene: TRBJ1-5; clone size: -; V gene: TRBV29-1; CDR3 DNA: TGCAGCGTTGGCAGGGGGAACAATCAGCCCCAGCATTTT; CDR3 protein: CSVGRGNNQPQHF
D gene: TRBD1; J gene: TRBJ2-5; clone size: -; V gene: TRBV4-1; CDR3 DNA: TGCGCCAGCAGCCAAGTCGTCCTCCAGGGGGATCAAGAGACCCAGTACTTC; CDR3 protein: CASSQVVLQGDQETQYF
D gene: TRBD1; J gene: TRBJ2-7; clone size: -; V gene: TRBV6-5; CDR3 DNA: TGTGCCAGCAGTCAGAAGCCGACAGGGGAGCAGTACTTC; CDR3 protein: CASSQKPTGEQYF
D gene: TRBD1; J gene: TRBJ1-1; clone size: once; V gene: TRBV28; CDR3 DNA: TGTGCCAGCACCCCCTGGAGGGGGCACACTGAAGCTTTCTTT; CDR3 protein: CASTPWRGHTEAFF
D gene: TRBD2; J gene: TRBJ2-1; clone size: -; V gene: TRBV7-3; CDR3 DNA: TGTGCCAGCAGTTCGGGACTAGCATTGTACAATGAGCAGTTCTTC; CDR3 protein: CASSSGLALYNEQFF
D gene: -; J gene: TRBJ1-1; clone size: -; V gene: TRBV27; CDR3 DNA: TGTGCCAGCAGTTTATCGGGGGGGGGAAGTACTGAAGCTTTCTTT; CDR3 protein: CASSLSGGGSTEAFF
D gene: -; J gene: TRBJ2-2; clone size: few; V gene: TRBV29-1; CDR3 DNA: TGCAGCGTTGAGGGCGTGAGAACCGGGGAGCTGTTTTTT; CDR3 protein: CSVEGVRTGELFF
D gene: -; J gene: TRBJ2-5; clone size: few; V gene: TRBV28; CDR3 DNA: TGTGCCAGCAGGGAGGGTACCCAAGAGACCCAGTACTTC; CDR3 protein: CASREGTQETQYF
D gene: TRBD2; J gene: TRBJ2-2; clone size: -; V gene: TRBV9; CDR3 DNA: TGTGCCAGCAGCGTATATACCCGGGAGGATCAAACAACCGGGGAGCTGTTTTTT; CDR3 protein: CASSVYTREDQTTGELFF
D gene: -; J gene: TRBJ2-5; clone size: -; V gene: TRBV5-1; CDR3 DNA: TGCGCCAGCAGCTTGATGGGGGGTAGCGAGACCCAGTACTTC; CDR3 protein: CASSLMGGSETQYF
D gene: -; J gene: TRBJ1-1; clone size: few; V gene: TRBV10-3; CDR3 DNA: TGTGCCATCAGTGAGGGAGGGATGAGGACTGAAGCTTTCTTT; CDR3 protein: CAISEGGMRTEAFF
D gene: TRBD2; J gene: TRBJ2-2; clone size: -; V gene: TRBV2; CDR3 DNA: TGTGCCAGCAGTGAAAGGGCGGGGGGCGTCACCGGGGAGCTGTTTTTT; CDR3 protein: CASSERAGGVTGELFF
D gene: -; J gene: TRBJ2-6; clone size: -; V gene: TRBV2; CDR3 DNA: TGTGCCAGCAGCGACAGCAACTCTGGGGCCAACGTCCTGACTTTC; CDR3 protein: CASSDSNSGANVLTF
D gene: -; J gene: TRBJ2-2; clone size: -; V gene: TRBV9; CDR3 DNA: TGTGCCAGCAGCCTCTACGGGGGAAACACCGGGGAGCTGTTTTTT; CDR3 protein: CASSLYGGNTGELFF
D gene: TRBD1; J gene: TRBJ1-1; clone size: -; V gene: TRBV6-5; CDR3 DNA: TGTGCCAGCAGCGGCCGGGACAGGGGACCTGAAGCTTTCTTT; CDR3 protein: CASSGRDRGPEAFF
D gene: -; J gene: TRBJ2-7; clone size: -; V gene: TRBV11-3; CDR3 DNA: TGTGCCAGCAGGGCGGGCCCCGACTACGAGCAGTACTTC; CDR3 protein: CASRAGPDYEQYF
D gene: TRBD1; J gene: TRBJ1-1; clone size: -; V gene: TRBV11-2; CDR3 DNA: TGTGCCAGCAGCTTAGTAACAGGGGCACAGAACACTGAAGCTTTCTTT; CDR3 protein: CASSLVTGAQNTEAFF
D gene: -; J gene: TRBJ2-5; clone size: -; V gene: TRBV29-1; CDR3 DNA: TGCAGCGTTGAGCTTCAGGGGCTCGGGGAGACCCAGTACTTC; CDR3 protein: CSVELQGLGETQYF
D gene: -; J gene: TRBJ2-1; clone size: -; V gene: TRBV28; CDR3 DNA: TGTGCCAGCAGTTTAGCGCGGGGAAACAATGAGCAGTTCTTC; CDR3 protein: CASSLARGNNEQFF
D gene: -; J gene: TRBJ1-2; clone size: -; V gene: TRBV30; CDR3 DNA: TGTGCCTGGAGTGTAAGCAGGGACTATGGCTACACCTTC; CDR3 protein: CAWSVSRDYGYTF